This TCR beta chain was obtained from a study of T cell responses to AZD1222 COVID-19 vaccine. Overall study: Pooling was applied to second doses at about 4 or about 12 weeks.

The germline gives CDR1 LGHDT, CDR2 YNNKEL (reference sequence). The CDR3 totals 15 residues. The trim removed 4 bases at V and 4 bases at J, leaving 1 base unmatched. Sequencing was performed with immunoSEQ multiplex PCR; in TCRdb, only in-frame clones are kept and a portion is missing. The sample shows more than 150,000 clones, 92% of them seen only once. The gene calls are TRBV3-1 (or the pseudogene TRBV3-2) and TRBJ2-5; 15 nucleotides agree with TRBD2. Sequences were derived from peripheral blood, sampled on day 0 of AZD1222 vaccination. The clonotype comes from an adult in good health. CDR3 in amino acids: CASSPGLAGGETQYF. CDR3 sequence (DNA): TGTGCCAGCAGCCCGGGACTAGCGGGAGGAGAGACCCAGTACTTC.